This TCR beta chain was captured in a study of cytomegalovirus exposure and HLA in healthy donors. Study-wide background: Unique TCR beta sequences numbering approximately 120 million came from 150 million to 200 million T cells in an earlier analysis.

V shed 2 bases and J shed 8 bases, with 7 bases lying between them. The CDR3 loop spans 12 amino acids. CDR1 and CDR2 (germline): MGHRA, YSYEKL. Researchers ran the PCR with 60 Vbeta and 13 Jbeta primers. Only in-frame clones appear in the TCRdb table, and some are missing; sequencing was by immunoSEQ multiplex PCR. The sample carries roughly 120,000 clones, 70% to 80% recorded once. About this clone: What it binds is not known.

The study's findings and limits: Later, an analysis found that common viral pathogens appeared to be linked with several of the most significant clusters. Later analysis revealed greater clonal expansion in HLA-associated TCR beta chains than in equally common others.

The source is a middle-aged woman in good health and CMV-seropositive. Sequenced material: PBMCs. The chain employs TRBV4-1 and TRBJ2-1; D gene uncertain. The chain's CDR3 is CASSQQRYEQFF. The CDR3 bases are TGCGCCAGCAGCCAACAGAGGTATGAGCAGTTCTTC.